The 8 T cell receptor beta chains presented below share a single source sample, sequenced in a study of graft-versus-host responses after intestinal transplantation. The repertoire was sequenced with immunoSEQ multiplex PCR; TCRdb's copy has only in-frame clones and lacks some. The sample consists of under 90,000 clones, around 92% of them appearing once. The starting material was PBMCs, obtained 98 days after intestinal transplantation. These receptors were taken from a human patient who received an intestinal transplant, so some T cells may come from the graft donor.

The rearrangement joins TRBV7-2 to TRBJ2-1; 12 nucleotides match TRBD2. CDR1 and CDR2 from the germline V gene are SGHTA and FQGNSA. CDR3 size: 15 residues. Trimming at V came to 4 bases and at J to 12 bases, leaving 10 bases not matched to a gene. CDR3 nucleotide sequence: TGTGCCAGCAGCTCCCGGACTAGCGGGACTACGGGGCAGTTCTTC. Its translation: CASSSRTSGTTGQFF.

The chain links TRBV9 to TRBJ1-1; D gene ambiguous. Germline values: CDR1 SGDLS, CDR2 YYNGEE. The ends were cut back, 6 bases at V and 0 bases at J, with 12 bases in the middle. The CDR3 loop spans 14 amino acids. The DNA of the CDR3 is TGTGCCAGCACAGAGAACCATATGAACACTGAAGCTTTCTTT. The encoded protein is CASTENHMNTEAFF.

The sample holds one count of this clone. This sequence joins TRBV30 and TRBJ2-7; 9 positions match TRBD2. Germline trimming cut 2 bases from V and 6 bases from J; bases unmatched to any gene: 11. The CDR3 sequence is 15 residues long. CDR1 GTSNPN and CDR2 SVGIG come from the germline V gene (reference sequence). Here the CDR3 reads CAWSPLAGGPSEQYF. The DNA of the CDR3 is TGTGCCTGGAGTCCCCTTGCGGGAGGGCCGTCCGAGCAGTACTTC.

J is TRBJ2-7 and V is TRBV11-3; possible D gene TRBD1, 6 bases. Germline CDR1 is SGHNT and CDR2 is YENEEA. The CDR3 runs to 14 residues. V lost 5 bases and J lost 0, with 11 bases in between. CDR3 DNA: TGTGCCAGCAGCCTTCGGACAGACTCCTACGAGCAGTACTTC. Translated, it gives CASSLRTDSYEQYF.

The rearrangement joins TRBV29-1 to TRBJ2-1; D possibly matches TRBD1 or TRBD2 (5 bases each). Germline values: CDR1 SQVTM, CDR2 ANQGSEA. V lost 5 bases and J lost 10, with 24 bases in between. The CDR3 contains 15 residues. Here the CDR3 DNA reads TGCAGCGTTCTTCCCGGGACCAAGCACTTGGACGAGCAGTTCTTC. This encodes CSVLPGTKHLDEQFF.

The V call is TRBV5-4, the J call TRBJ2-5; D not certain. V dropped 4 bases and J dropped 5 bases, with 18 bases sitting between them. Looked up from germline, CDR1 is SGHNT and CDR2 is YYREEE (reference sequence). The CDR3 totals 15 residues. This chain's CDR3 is CASSRRPDQVETQYF. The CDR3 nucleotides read TGTGCCAGCAGCCGAAGACCCGACCAAGTTGAGACCCAGTACTTC.

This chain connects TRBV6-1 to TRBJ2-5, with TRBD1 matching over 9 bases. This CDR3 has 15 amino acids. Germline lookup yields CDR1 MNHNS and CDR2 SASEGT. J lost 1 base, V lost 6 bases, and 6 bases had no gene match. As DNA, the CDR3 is TGTGCCAGCAGATCAGGGACAGGGCGCCAAGAGACCCAGTACTTC. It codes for CASRSGTGRQETQYF.

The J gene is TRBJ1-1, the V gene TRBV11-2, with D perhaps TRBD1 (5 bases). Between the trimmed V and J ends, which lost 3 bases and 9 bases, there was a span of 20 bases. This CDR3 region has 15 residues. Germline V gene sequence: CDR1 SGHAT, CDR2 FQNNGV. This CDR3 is CASSLTGAGPVKAFF. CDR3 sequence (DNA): TGTGCCAGCAGCTTGACGGGTGCGGGGCCAGTTAAAGCTTTCTTT.